The clone carrying this T cell receptor beta chain was seen a few times. Its antigen is unidentified. The data derive from a study of shared clonotypes between healthy human individuals. Study-level information: Contributing individuals were a couple of females and three males aged 18 to 49. Overall study findings and caveats: Rarefaction demonstrated incomplete sorted-subset sequencing despite large depth.

Over several immunoSEQ plates, each subset's genomic DNA was distributed in even portions. Sequencing used immunoSEQ multiplex PCR; TCRdb keeps in-frame clones, though not all of them. The sample lists over 950,000 clones; roughly 80% were seen once. Germline CDR1 SGHRS, CDR2 YFSETQ. V lost 4 bases and J lost 2, with 12 bases in between. The CDR3 totals 14 residues. This TCR was sampled from a man aged 18 to 29 in good health. Some clones in this sample may be carry-over from other donors' samples. The genes are TRBV5-1 and TRBJ1-1; D gene uncertain. Sequencing used memory CD4+ T cells from PBMCs. Regarding subset: CD45RA-negative fraction. CDR3 sequence reads: CASSTSSANTEAFF. The CDR3 DNA reads as TGCGCCAGCAGCACCTCCTCCGCAAACACTGAAGCTTTCTTT.